The rows below give T cell receptor beta chains drawn from one sample of a study of OX40 agonist ivuxolimab in advanced cancers. The repertoire was sequenced with immunoSEQ multiplex PCR; TCRdb's copy has only in-frame clones and lacks some. The data hold approximately 20,000 clones, with 83% observed a single time. Sequenced here: CD4+ or CD8+ T cells sorted from blood, sampled in a trial of the OX40 agonist ivuxolimab. Source of these receptors: an adult with an advanced solid tumor such as melanoma, head and neck, liver or kidney cancer. Both conserved end residues are part of each CDR3. Each record gives: D gene, J gene, clone size, V gene, CDR3 DNA, CDR3 protein. D genes are given only for firm matches. Clone size is not always given. Where it is, it says once, few, many or a class for expanded clones.

>TRBD1|TRBJ1-2|NA|TRBV28
TGTGCCAGCAGTTTATCGGACAGGGACTATGGCTACACCTTC
CASSLSDRDYGYTF
>NA|TRBJ2-7|NA|TRBV11-2
TGTGCCAGCAGCTTTCCAAGACTAGAATCCTACGAGCAGTACTTC
CASSFPRLESYEQYF
>TRBD2|TRBJ2-3|medium-sized|TRBV6-4
TGTGCCAGCAGTGACTCGTCTAGCGGGAGCACAGATACGCAGTATTTT
CASSDSSSGSTDTQYF
>NA|TRBJ1-5|NA|TRBV4-1
TGCGCCAGCAGCCAAGGACCGGTAGTTAATCAGCCCCAGCATTTT
CASSQGPVVNQPQHF
>NA|TRBJ1-2|once|TRBV7-9
TGTGCCAGCAGGCCCTCTGGACAAAACTATGGCTACACCTTC
CASRPSGQNYGYTF
>TRBD1|TRBJ2-7|once|TRBV5-1
TGCGCCAGCAGCTTGGTAGCAGGGGGCGGCCGCGAGCAGTACTTC
CASSLVAGGGREQYF
>TRBD2|TRBJ2-1|NA|TRBV4-3
TGCGCCAGCAGCCAAGAAGCGGCAGTGGGACTAGCGGGAGTGGGGGGTATGGATGAGCAGTTCTTC
CASSQEAAVGLAGVGGMDEQFF
>NA|TRBJ1-2|NA|TRBV27
TGTGCCAGCAGTCCAGGGATTTATTCCTGGGGCTACACCTTC
CASSPGIYSWGYTF
>NA|TRBJ2-7|NA|TRBV4-3
TGCGCCAGCAGCCAAGAGGGGTGGGACGAGCAGTACTTC
CASSQEGWDEQYF
>TRBD1|TRBJ1-4|NA|TRBV29-1
TGCAGCGTTGAAGATCTCGGGACAGGTACTAGGAGGGGTGAAAAACTGTTTTTT
CSVEDLGTGTRRGEKLFF
>NA|TRBJ2-1|NA|TRBV7-6
TGTGCCAGCAGCCACAGGGCGACGGATGAGCAGTTCTTC
CASSHRATDEQFF
>NA|TRBJ1-1|NA|TRBV11-1
TGTGCCAGCAGCTTAGCTCCCAACACTGAAGCTTTCTTT
CASSLAPNTEAFF
>NA|TRBJ2-7|NA|TRBV4-2
TGTGCCAGCAGCCAAGAGGAGGGAGGGGGACTGGAGCAGTACTTC
CASSQEEGGGLEQYF
>TRBD1|TRBJ1-2|NA|TRBV7-3
TGTGCCAGCAGCCTTGGACAGGGGGATGGCTACACCTTC
CASSLGQGDGYTF
>NA|TRBJ2-1|NA|TRBV27
TGTGCCAGCAGTTTATTCGGGAATGGGGGCTACAATGAGCAGTTCTTC
CASSLFGNGGYNEQFF
>NA|TRBJ2-7|NA|TRBV27
TGTGCCAGCAGTCCCACGGGAGCCCGCTACGAGCAGTACTTC
CASSPTGARYEQYF
>TRBD2|TRBJ2-7|few|TRBV29-1
TGCAGCGTCGCACGACTAGCGCCCTCCTACGAGCAGTACTTC
CSVARLAPSYEQYF
>NA|TRBJ2-7|NA|TRBV27
TGTGCCAGCAGTGGGTTACAGACCTACGAGCAGTACTTC
CASSGLQTYEQYF
>TRBD1|TRBJ1-1|NA|TRBV10-3
TGTGCCATCAGTGAGACAGGGGGCATGAACACTGAAGCTTTCTTT
CAISETGGMNTEAFF
>NA|TRBJ2-7|once|TRBV27
TGTGCCAGCGCAGGGCAGGGGATCTACGAGCAGTACTTC
CASAGQGIYEQYF
>NA|TRBJ2-4|NA|TRBV27
TGTGCCAGCAGTTCCCCGGGGTCGGGGGTAGCCAAAAACATTCAGTACTTC
CASSSPGSGVAKNIQYF
>NA|TRBJ2-3|NA|TRBV29-1
TGCAGCGCCCCCAGGGCAGATACGCAGTATTTT
CSAPRADTQYF
>NA|TRBJ1-3|NA|TRBV28
TGTGCCAGCATCTCTTCTGGGGCTGAACTCTGGATAAACACCATATATTTT
CASISSGAELWINTIYF